This TCR beta chain was captured by sequencing in a study of response to subunit inactivated influenza vaccine. Broader study findings: Authors suggested each seasonal influenza vaccination recruits few new T cells.

For this clonotype: Antigen: not known.

TCRdb recomputed calls from the RT-PCR reads with MiXCR, one row per CDR3 protein. The data hold more than 150,000 distinct CDR3 sequences, with about 9.3% observed a single time. With 4 bases removed from V and 4 bases from J, the gap between germline ends came to 9 bases. CDR1 SGHDT and CDR2 YYEEEE come from the germline V gene. This CDR3 comprises 13 residues. This TCR was sampled from a man aged 50 to 60 who received an inactivated influenza vaccine. The specimen was non-naive T cells sorted from PBMCs, collected on the day of vaccination. The chain links TRBV5-6 to TRBJ2-1, with D unclear. The CDR3: CASSGVVYNEQFF. The CDR3 DNA is TGTGCCAGCAGCGGAGTAGTATACAATGAGCAGTTCTTC.